This TCR beta chain stems from a study of T cell responses to AZD1222 COVID-19 vaccine. Germline CDR1 reads MNHEY; CDR2 reads SVGAGI. The junction had 14 bases not matched to a gene; V was cut back by 11 bases and J by 6 bases. The CDR3 spans 15 residues. The protocol was immunoSEQ multiplex PCR, while the TCRdb copy is restricted to in-frame clones and leaves out a portion. The profile shows tens of thousands of clones, 80% to 90% of them singletons. The sequences come from peripheral blood, collected on day 0 of AZD1222 vaccination. The clonotype originates from an adult in good health. The V call is TRBV6-5, the J call TRBJ2-1; 9 bases line up with TRBD1. CDR3 bases: TGTGCCTGCAAAGTAGACAGGGGGAGCGGCAATGAGCAGTTCTTC. This codes for CACKVDRGSGNEQFF.